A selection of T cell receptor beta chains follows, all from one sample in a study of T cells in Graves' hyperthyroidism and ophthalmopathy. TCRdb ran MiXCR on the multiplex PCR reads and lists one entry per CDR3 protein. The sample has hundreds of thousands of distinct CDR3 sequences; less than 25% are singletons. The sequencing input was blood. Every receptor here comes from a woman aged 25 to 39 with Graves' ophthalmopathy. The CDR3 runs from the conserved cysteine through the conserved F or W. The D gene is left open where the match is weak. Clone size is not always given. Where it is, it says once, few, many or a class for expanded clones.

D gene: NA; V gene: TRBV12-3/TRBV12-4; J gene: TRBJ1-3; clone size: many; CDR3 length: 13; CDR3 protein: CASKDFSGNTIYF; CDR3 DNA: TGTGCCAGCAAGGACTTCTCTGGAAACACCATATATTTT
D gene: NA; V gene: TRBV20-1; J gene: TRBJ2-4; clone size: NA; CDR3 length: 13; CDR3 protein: CSARNGFGDIQYF; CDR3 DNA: TGCAGTGCTAGAAATGGTTTCGGGGACATTCAGTACTTC
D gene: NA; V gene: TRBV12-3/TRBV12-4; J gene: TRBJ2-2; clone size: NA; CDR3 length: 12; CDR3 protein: CASRPLKGELFF; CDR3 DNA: TGTGCCAGCAGACCTCTAAAGGGGGAGCTGTTTTTT
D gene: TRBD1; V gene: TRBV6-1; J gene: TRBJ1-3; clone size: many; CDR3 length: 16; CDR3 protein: CASSHTGGPSGNTIYF; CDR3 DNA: TGTGCCAGCAGTCATACAGGGGGCCCCTCTGGAAACACCATATATTTT
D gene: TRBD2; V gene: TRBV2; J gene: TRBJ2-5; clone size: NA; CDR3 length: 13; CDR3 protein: CARRTSGQETQYF; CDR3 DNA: TGTGCCCGACGGACTAGCGGACAAGAGACCCAGTACTTC
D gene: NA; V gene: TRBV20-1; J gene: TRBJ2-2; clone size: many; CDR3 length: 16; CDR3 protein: CSASPQMGTFTGELFF; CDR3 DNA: TGCAGTGCTAGTCCACAGATGGGAACTTTCACCGGGGAGCTGTTTTTT
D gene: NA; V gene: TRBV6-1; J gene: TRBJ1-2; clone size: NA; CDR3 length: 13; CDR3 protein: CASMDLRVYGYTF; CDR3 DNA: TGTGCCAGCATGGACCTGAGAGTCTATGGCTACACCTTC
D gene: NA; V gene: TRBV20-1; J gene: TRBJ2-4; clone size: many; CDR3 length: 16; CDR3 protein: CSAPDWGVGFENIQYF; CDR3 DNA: TGCAGTGCACCGGACTGGGGGGTGGGTTTCGAAAACATTCAGTACTTC
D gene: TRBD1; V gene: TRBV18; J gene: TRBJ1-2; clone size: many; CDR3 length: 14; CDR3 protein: CASTQGAIDYGYTF; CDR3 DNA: TGTGCCAGCACACAGGGGGCTATAGACTATGGCTACACCTTC
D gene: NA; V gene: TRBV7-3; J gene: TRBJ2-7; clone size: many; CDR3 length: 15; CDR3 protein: CASRLTGIPFYEQYF; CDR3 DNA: TGTGCCAGCAGGCTAACAGGAATCCCCTTTTACGAGCAGTACTTC
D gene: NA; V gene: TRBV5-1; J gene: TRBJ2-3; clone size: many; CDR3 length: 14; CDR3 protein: CASSLDGSTDTQYF; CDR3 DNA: TGTGCCAGCAGTTTGGACGGAAGCACAGATACGCAGTATTTT
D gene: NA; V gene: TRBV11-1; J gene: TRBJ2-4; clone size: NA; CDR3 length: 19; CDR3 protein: CASSLRTTRGTIAKNIQYF; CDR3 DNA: TGTGCCAGCAGCTTACGAACCACCCGGGGTACAATAGCCAAAAACATTCAGTACTTC
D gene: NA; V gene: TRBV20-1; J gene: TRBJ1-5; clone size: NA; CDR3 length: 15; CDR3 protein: CSASSGQATNQPQHF; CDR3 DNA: TGCAGTGCTAGTTCCGGGCAGGCCACCAATCAGCCCCAGCATTTT
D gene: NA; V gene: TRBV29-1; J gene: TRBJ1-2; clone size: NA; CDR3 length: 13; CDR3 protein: CSVEDRGGSGYTF; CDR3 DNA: TGCAGCGTTGAAGATCGGGGGGGCTCTGGCTACACCTTC
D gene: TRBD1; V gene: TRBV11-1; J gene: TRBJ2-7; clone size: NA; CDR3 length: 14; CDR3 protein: CASSPGQGSREQYF; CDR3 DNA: TGTGCCAGCAGCCCGGGACAGGGGTCTCGGGAGCAGTACTTC